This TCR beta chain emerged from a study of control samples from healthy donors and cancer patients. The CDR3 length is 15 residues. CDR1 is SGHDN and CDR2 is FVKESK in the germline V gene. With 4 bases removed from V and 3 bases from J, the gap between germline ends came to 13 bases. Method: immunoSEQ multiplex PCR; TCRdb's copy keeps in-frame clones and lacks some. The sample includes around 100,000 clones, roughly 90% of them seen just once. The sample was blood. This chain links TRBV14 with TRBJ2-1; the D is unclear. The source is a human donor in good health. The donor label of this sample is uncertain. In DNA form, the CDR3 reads TGTGCCAGCAGCCCGCGCTCAGCCAGCTACAATGAGCAGTTCTTC. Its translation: CASSPRSASYNEQFF.